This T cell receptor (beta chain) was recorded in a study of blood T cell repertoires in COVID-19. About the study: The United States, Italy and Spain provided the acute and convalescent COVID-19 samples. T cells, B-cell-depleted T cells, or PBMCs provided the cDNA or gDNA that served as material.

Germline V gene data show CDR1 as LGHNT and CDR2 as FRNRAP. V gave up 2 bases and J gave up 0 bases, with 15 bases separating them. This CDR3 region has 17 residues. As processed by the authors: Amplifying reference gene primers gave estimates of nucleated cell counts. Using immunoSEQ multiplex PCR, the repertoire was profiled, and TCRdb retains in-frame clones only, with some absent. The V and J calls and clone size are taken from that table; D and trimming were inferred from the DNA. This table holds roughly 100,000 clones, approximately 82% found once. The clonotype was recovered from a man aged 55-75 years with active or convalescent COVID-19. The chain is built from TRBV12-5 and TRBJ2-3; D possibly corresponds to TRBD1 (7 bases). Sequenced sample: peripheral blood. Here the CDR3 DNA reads TGTGCTAGTGGTTTGACAACCCAGGGGGGTAGCACAGATACGCAGTATTTT. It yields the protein CASGLTTQGGSTDTQYF. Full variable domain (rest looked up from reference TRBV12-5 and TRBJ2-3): DARVTQTPRHKVTEMGQEVTMRCQPILGHNTVFWYRQTMMQGLELLAYFRNRAPLDDSGMPKDRFSAEMPDATLATLKIQPSEPRDSAVYFCASGLTTQGGSTDTQYFGPGTRLTVL.